What follows is one T cell receptor (beta chain) and its context. This clone was seen a few times. Its antigen is not yet known. Nothing much larger sits one base from this clone, and base qualities are not available. The data are from a study of T cell responses to AZD1222 COVID-19 vaccine (dated by TCRdb to the early 2020s). Describing the broader study: AZD1222 recipients with second doses at about 4 weeks or about 12 weeks were pooled, because spike-specific TCR depth and breadth did not differ between schedules. TCR sequencing covered over 230 trial participants: nearly 210 given two doses of AZD1222 and about 26 given two doses of MenACWY control vaccine. Enrollment into the trials was organized by age into subgroups of 18-55, 56-69 and 70-plus years, and those subgroups contained roughly 150, 30 and 60 TCR-sequenced participants, respectively.

The CDR3 regions of human TCRbeta chains were analyzed by immunosequencing. The authors processed their data as follows. Repertoire TCRs were checked for matches against a reference library of SARS-CoV-2-specific TCRs that had been generated using the MIRA antigen-specificity platform. Breadth was defined as the fraction of unique TCRs that were SARS-CoV-2-associated. Depth was defined as the fraction of total T cells that were SARS-CoV-2-associated. Using the MIRA data, every spike-specific TCR was mapped to the spike region that the TCR reacted to and assigned to either a CD4 or a CD8 class. Log10-transformed breadth and depth values were compared by one-way ANOVA with Sidak's multiple comparisons tests. Entries here come from immuneACCESS through TCRdb and include only in-frame sequences with V and J called. Some clones fail to appear in such tables; in the studies checked, an unresolved V gene covers under half of the shortfall, and the cause of the remainder is unknown. The V and J calls and clone size were taken over from that table, and D and trimming were inferred from the DNA. A total of 68,000 or so clones appear in this sample, around 83% of them only once. 9.5% to 13% of the sample goes to the ten largest clones.

On the study overall, not on this receptor specifically: The whole spike protein was spanned by vaccine-associated CD4 TCRs, and dominant responses were seen in regions 160-218 and 743-854. Conclusions about previously exposed vaccinees are limited because only a handful of AZD1222 recipients were SARS-CoV-2 seropositive at baseline. Because no day 14 peak-response samples were available, the repertoires could be characterized only after the peak T cell response. Nearly half of unique spike-specific TCRs reportedly recognized epitopes outside regions mutated in the B.1.351 and B.1.1.7 variants. The 56-69-year group was small, and its depth increase did not reach significance, likely because of low power. Participants were mostly white British, with more females than males. The authors suggested clonal diversity may have been underestimated. After two AZD1222 doses, both the breadth and the depth of spike-specific TCRs were significantly higher than at day 0 and than in MenACWY recipients.

The time point tag for this specimen amounts to: baseline before first vaccination. The vaccinee samples were drawn from two UK trials, COV001 and COV002, one of which was a single-blind randomized controlled phase 2/3 trial testing AZD1222 (ChAdOx1 nCoV-19) in healthy adults. Trial participant PBMC samples were collected at day 0 and day 28 after the second dose for TCRbeta chain sequencing. The germline V gene supplies CDR1 MGHRA and CDR2 YSYEKL. Trimming removed 4 bases from V and 1 base from J, leaving 11 bases between the germline ends. The CDR3, cysteine through phenylalanine, is 15 amino acids long. The retained sequence is limited to the CDR3, 45 bases, with the frame set at the first base.

This sample comprised peripheral blood, obtained on day 0 of AZD1222 vaccination. The sequence is built from TRBV4-1 and TRBJ1-3, and perhaps TRBD1 as D gene, on 6 matching bases. The clonotype originates from an adult in good health. CDR3 loop: CASSRVQGSGNTIYF. The nucleotide sequence reads TGCGCCAGCAGCCGAGTTCAGGGGTCTGGAAACACCATATATTTT.